This TCR beta chain is drawn from a study of neoadjuvant anti-PD-1 for oral cavity cancer. Across the study: Most patients had three to four biweekly doses of 3 mg/kg nivolumab before resection.

PBMC libraries mostly used approximately 500 ng of input genomic DNA, with six replicates per sample. Method: immunoSEQ multiplex PCR; TCRdb's copy keeps in-frame clones and lacks some. Of about 16,000 clones in the sample, 60% to 80% were seen once. These oral cavity squamous cell carcinomas were HPV-negative and locally advanced. Looked up from germline, CDR1 is SGHRS and CDR2 is YFSETQ. V lost 4 bases, J lost 1 base, and 11 bases lay in between. The CDR3 consists of 14 residues. In its sample, this clone was seen a few times. Its cognate antigen is unknown. Study-wide findings and caveats: Non-responders to neoadjuvant nivolumab had significantly more clonal PBMC T cells than responders.

The chain is built from TRBV5-1 and TRBJ1-1; D might be TRBD1 (6 bases). The sequencing here drew on PBMCs, taken before nivolumab (anti-PD-1) treatment. This clonotype was obtained from a person between 40 and 80 years old with oral cavity squamous cell carcinoma. The CDR3 here is CASSIDRPNTEAFF. In nucleotides, the CDR3 is TGCGCCAGCAGCATAGACAGGCCGAACACTGAAGCTTTCTTT.